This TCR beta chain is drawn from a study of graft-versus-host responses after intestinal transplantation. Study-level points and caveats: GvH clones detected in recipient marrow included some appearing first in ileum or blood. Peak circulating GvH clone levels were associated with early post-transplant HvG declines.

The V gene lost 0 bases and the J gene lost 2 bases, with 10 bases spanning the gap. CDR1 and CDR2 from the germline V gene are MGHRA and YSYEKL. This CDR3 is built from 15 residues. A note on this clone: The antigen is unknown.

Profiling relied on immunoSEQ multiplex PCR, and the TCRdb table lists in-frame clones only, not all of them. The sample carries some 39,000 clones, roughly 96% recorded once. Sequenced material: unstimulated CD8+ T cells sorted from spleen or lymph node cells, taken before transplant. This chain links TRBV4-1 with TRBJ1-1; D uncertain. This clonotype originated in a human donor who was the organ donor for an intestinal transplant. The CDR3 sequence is CASSQERTFNTEAFF. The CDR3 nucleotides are TGCGCCAGCAGCCAAGAGCGCACTTTCAACACTGAAGCTTTCTTT.